These T cell receptor beta chains were read from a single sample in a study of patients and donors after allogeneic stem cell transplantation. TCRdb re-analysed the RT-PCR reads in MiXCR, keeping a single row per CDR3 protein. This sample has roughly 960,000 distinct CDR3 sequences, with under 20% found just once. Specimen: blood, either unsorted or a sorted T cell fraction (not recorded which). These receptors all stem from a human donor who was either an allogeneic HSCT recipient or a stem cell or donor lymphocyte infusion donor (not recorded which). It is not recorded whose cells these are; they may come from a transplant donor. Each CDR3 is given with its conserved first and last residue. D genes are given only for firm matches. A row's size may be missing; if present it is once, few, many or a size class.

clone_size | j_call | d_call | v_call | cdr3_aa | cdr3_nt
NA | TRBJ1-4 | NA | TRBV6-1 | CASSGGRSEKLFF | TGTGCCAGCAGCGGGGGGCGTAGTGAAAAACTGTTTTTT
NA | TRBJ2-6 | TRBD1 | TRBV10-3 | CAISESRQGTSGANVLTF | TGTGCCATCAGTGAGTCGAGACAGGGTACGTCTGGGGCCAACGTCCTGACTTTC
few | TRBJ1-5 | TRBD1 | TRBV7-8 | CASSGTGELRNQPQHF | TGTGCCAGCAGCGGGACAGGGGAACTACGCAATCAGCCCCAGCATTTT
few | TRBJ2-7 | NA | TRBV7-9 | CASSFPRQVEQYF | TGTGCCAGCAGCTTCCCTCGACAGGTCGAGCAGTACTTC
NA | TRBJ2-7 | TRBD1 | TRBV2 | CASSEGTGVSGQYF | TGTGCCAGCAGTGAAGGGACAGGGGTCTCGGGGCAGTACTTC
many | TRBJ2-1 | NA | TRBV12-3/TRBV12-4 | CASSLFEGSDEQFF | TGTGCCAGCAGTTTATTTGAGGGGTCCGATGAGCAGTTCTTC
few | TRBJ1-1 | NA | TRBV24-1 | CATSVSGGTEAFF | TGTGCCACCAGTGTTTCCGGGGGCACTGAAGCTTTCTTT
NA | TRBJ2-2 | NA | TRBV20-1 | CSASPHRIGELFF | TGCAGTGCTAGTCCTCACCGGATCGGGGAGCTGTTTTTT
NA | TRBJ1-5 | NA | TRBV2 | CASSEDGRSGRPQHF | TGTGCCAGCAGTGAAGACGGCCGGTCGGGGCGGCCCCAGCATTTT
NA | TRBJ2-2 | NA | TRBV15 | CATRYRQNTGELFF | TGTGCCACCAGGTACCGGCAGAACACCGGGGAGCTGTTTTTT
NA | TRBJ2-3 | NA | TRBV27 | CASILSPTGFPYTDTQYF | TGTGCCAGCATCTTGTCCCCAACAGGGTTTCCTTACACAGATACGCAGTATTTT
NA | TRBJ2-1 | NA | TRBV12-3/TRBV12-4 | CASSSLAIEQFF | TGTGCCAGCAGTTCATTAGCAATTGAGCAGTTCTTC
many | TRBJ2-2 | NA | TRBV12-3/TRBV12-4 | CASSDLGGTGELFF | TGTGCCAGCAGTGACCTGGGCGGGACCGGGGAGCTGTTTTTT
NA | TRBJ1-2 | NA | TRBV6-5 | CATSGGVYGYTF | TGTGCCACCTCGGGGGGGGTTTATGGCTACACCTTC
few | TRBJ2-1 | TRBD1 | TRBV7-3 | CASSLSGTGLSYNEQFF | TGTGCCAGCAGCTTAAGTGGGACAGGTCTTTCCTACAATGAGCAGTTCTTC
NA | TRBJ2-2 | TRBD2 | TRBV7-3 | CASSRTSGRGTGELFF | TGTGCCAGCAGCCGGACTAGCGGGAGAGGCACCGGGGAGCTGTTTTTT
few | TRBJ2-1 | NA | TRBV7-2 | CASSADDRYNEQFF | TGTGCCAGCAGCGCCGACGACAGGTACAATGAGCAGTTCTTC
NA | TRBJ2-1 | TRBD2 | TRBV7-9 | CASSFRTSRNEQFF | TGTGCCAGCAGCTTTCGGACTAGCAGAAATGAGCAGTTCTTC
few | TRBJ2-2 | TRBD1 | TRBV27 | CASSLSGDSYTPGELFF | TGTGCCAGCAGTTTATCGGGGGACAGTTATACACCCGGGGAGCTGTTTTTT
many | TRBJ2-1 | NA | TRBV12-3/TRBV12-4 | CASSLWSDTDDEQFF | TGTGCCAGCAGTTTATGGAGCGACACCGACGATGAGCAGTTCTTC
NA | TRBJ2-7 | NA | TRBV7-8 | CASSLAGRGYYEQYF | TGTGCCAGCAGCTTAGCGGGCAGGGGCTATTACGAGCAGTACTTC
NA | TRBJ1-4 | NA | TRBV29-1 | CSGGPGAGANEKLFF | TGCAGCGGCGGCCCGGGGGCCGGGGCTAATGAAAAACTGTTTTTT
NA | TRBJ2-1 | NA | TRBV20-1 | CSAGGPNNEQFF | TGCAGTGCGGGGGGACCAAACAATGAGCAGTTCTTC
few | TRBJ2-6 | NA | TRBV20-1 | CSAKVRGITYSGANVLTF | TGCAGTGCTAAGGTTAGGGGAATAACCTACTCTGGGGCCAACGTCCTGACTTTC
few | TRBJ1-5 | TRBD1 | TRBV6-1 | CASSDQGVGQPQHF | TGTGCCAGCAGTGATCAGGGGGTTGGTCAGCCCCAGCATTTT
few | TRBJ2-3 | NA | TRBV5-1 | CASSWGDSLSTDTQYF | TGCGCCAGCAGCTGGGGGGACAGTCTGAGCACAGATACGCAGTATTTT
NA | TRBJ2-3 | TRBD2 | TRBV24-1 | CATSGGPGLATDTQYF | TGTGCCACCAGTGGCGGACCGGGACTAGCGACAGATACGCAGTATTTT
many | TRBJ2-7 | TRBD2 | TRBV12-3/TRBV12-4 | CASSFQSGRGEQYF | TGTGCCAGCAGTTTTCAAAGCGGGAGAGGCGAGCAGTACTTC
many | TRBJ1-2 | TRBD1 | TRBV12-3/TRBV12-4 | CASRDRGGYTF | TGTGCCAGCCGGGACAGGGGTGGCTACACCTTC
few | TRBJ2-1 | NA | TRBV11-3 | CASSLDRPGRAVMEQFF | TGTGCCAGCAGCTTAGACCGGCCGGGGCGGGCCGTTATGGAGCAGTTCTTC
NA | TRBJ1-1 | NA | TRBV15 | CATSRDRSWSGEAFF | TGTGCCACCAGCAGAGATCGATCGTGGTCGGGTGAAGCTTTCTTT
few | TRBJ2-3 | NA | TRBV7-9 | CASSFPEQGPITDTQYF | TGTGCCAGCAGCTTTCCCGAGCAGGGGCCCATCACAGATACGCAGTATTTT
NA | TRBJ2-7 | TRBD2 | TRBV11-2 | CASSSGLAGFREQYF | TGTGCCAGCAGCTCGGGACTAGCGGGATTTCGCGAGCAGTACTTC
NA | TRBJ1-4 | NA | TRBV5-1 | CASSLDQGGGEKLFF | TGCGCCAGCAGCTTGGACCAGGGAGGAGGTGAAAAACTGTTTTTT
few | TRBJ2-5 | TRBD1 | TRBV6-5 | CASSYSGQGQETQYF | TGTGCCAGCAGTTACTCGGGACAGGGCCAAGAGACCCAGTACTTC
few | TRBJ2-5 | TRBD2 | TRBV12-3/TRBV12-4 | CASSFSRDYRETQYF | TGTGCCAGCAGTTTTTCCAGGGACTATCGAGAGACCCAGTACTTC
many | TRBJ2-7 | NA | TRBV24-1 | CATSDLRVYEQYF | TGTGCCACCAGTGATTTGCGCGTCTACGAGCAGTACTTC
NA | TRBJ2-7 | NA | TRBV7-6 | CASSLILNSEQYF | TGTGCCAGCAGCTTAATACTAAACTCCGAGCAGTACTTC
few | TRBJ2-1 | NA | TRBV29-1 | CSYCRPGPSYNEQFF | TGCAGCTATTGCCGTCCGGGCCCCTCCTACAATGAGCAGTTCTTC
few | TRBJ2-1 | TRBD2 | TRBV10-3 | CAITERTSGNNEQFF | TGTGCCATCACCGAGAGGACTAGCGGTAACAATGAGCAGTTCTTC
NA | TRBJ1-2 | TRBD1 | TRBV29-1 | CSDRDSSYGYTF | TGCAGCGACAGGGACAGCTCCTATGGCTACACCTTC
NA | TRBJ2-7 | NA | TRBV27 | CASSSGPGGEQYF | TGTGCCAGCAGTTCTGGGCCAGGTGGCGAGCAGTACTTC
NA | TRBJ2-1 | NA | TRBV6-2/TRBV6-3 | CASTPSGANEQFF | TGTGCCAGCACCCCCTCGGGGGCCAATGAGCAGTTCTTC
NA | TRBJ2-2 | NA | TRBV23-1 | CASRPGPGRTGELFF | TGCGCCAGCCGACCGGGACCCGGGCGGACCGGGGAGCTGTTTTTT
NA | TRBJ2-3 | TRBD2 | TRBV5-6 | CASSLVVARGDTQYF | TGTGCCAGCAGCTTAGTGGTAGCGCGGGGGGATACGCAGTATTTT
few | TRBJ1-2 | TRBD1 | TRBV20-1 | CSARLTGGYGYTF | TGCAGTGCTAGATTAACAGGGGGTTATGGCTACACCTTC
NA | TRBJ2-3 | TRBD1 | TRBV5-5 | CASSLSDRGAADTQYF | TGTGCCAGCAGCTTATCGGACAGGGGGGCTGCAGATACGCAGTATTTT
NA | TRBJ1-3 | TRBD1 | TRBV2 | CASGDRARNTIYF | TGCGCCAGCGGGGACAGGGCGAGGAACACCATATATTTT
NA | TRBJ2-3 | NA | TRBV20-1 | CSAPDPGLGTDTQYF | TGCAGTGCTCCCGATCCGGGACTCGGCACAGATACGCAGTATTTT